The 19 T cell receptor beta chains listed next were all sequenced from one sample in a study of blood T cell repertoires in COVID-19. The assay was immunoSEQ multiplex PCR, and TCRdb's table has in-frame clones only and misses some. The sample records about 82,000 clones, around 89% being singletons. The sequenced material came from PBMCs or T cells enriched from blood (not recorded which). The origin of the receptors is a woman between 50 and 59 years old with acute COVID-19.

This chain links TRBV4-3 with TRBJ2-1; 7 positions match TRBD2. Germline lookup yields CDR1 LGHNA and CDR2 YSLEER. Germline trimming cut 1 base from V and 8 bases from J; bases unmatched to any gene: 8. CDR3 length equals 15 residues. This CDR3 is CASSQAGLPGDEQFF. DNA for the CDR3: TGCGCCAGCAGCCAAGCGGGACTACCGGGGGATGAGCAGTTCTTC.

J is TRBJ1-6 and V is TRBV2, with D unclear. Germline CDR1 reads SNHLY; CDR2 reads FYNNEI. This CDR3 contains 12 residues. V was clipped by 6 bases and J by 5 bases, with 5 bases between them. The CDR3 DNA follows: TGTGCCAGCAGGGGAGATAATTCACCCCTCCACTTT. It translates to CASRGDNSPLHF.

The rearrangement links TRBV5-1 to TRBJ2-7; 8 nucleotides match TRBD2. J gave up 5 bases and V 4 bases, and 11 bases lay outside the gene matches. CDR3 size: 15 residues. The germline V gene has CDR1 SGHRS and CDR2 YFSETQ. Here the CDR3 reads CASSTEAGASDEQYF. CDR3 coding DNA: TGCGCCAGCAGCACTGAAGCGGGAGCATCGGACGAGCAGTACTTC.

This clone was picked up a small number of times. The chain is built from TRBV5-1 and TRBJ2-3, with TRBD1 as a possible D gene (6 bases). The germline V gene encodes CDR1 SGHRS and CDR2 YFSETQ. Between the trimmed V and J ends, which lost 4 bases and 4 bases, there was a span of 16 bases. CDR3 length: 15 residues. This CDR3 is CASSLTGWVADTQYF. As DNA, the CDR3 is TGCGCCAGCAGCCTAACAGGGTGGGTGGCAGATACGCAGTATTTT.

This clone has only one observation. This sequence joins TRBV30 and TRBJ1-2; no definite D call. Trimming took 3 bases from V and 3 from J, leaving 11 bases between them. In germline, CDR1 is GTSNPN, CDR2 SVGIG (reference sequence). The CDR3 runs to 13 residues. The CDR3 spells CAWSWAADYGYTF. CDR3 sequence (DNA): TGTGCCTGGAGCTGGGCAGCGGACTATGGCTACACCTTC.

The V call is TRBV5-1, the J call TRBJ2-3; the match to TRBD2 covers 9 bases. Germline trimming cut 3 bases from V and 4 bases from J; bases unmatched to any gene: 3. Germline V gives CDR1 SGHRS, CDR2 YFSETQ. This CDR3 comprises 14 residues. In DNA, the CDR3 is TGCGCCAGCAGCTGGGCGGGAGGGCCAGATACGCAGTATTTT. This encodes CASSWAGGPDTQYF.

The chain recombines TRBV5-1 with TRBJ2-5; 10 bases line up with TRBD2. The CDR3 is 16 amino acids. Trimming took 4 bases from V and 0 from J; bases not matched to a gene: 6. The germline CDR1 and CDR2 sequences are SGHRS and YFSETQ. The chain's CDR3 is CASSPSSGGNQETQYF. CDR3 sequence (DNA): TGCGCCAGCAGCCCCTCTAGCGGGGGAAACCAAGAGACCCAGTACTTC.

V and J are TRBV18 and TRBJ1-1; D is possibly TRBD1 (5 bases). Germline V gene sequence: CDR1 KGHSH, CDR2 LQKENI. The CDR3 is 13 amino acids. V was pared by 2 bases and J by 6 bases, with 10 bases between. The CDR3 sequence: CASSPATASEAFF. CDR3 nucleotides: TGTGCCAGCTCACCAGCGACAGCCTCTGAAGCTTTCTTT.

In its sample, this clone was seen once. The chain uses TRBV19 and TRBJ1-5; the D gene is possibly TRBD1 (6 bases). The V gene lost 3 bases and the J gene lost 5 bases, with 17 bases spanning the gap. CDR3 length: 16 amino acids. The germline V gene encodes CDR1 LNHDA and CDR2 SQIVND (reference sequence). The DNA for the CDR3 is TGTGCCAGTAGTATCTCCTACAGGGTCGGCGATCAGCCCCAGCATTTT. This translates into CASSISYRVGDQPQHF. The entire variable domain, with the rest obtained from reference TRBV19 and TRBJ1-5, is as follows: DGGITQSPKYLFRKEGQNVTLSCEQNLNHDAMYWYRQDPGQGLRLIYYSQIVNDFQKGDIAEGYSVSREKKESFPLTVTSAQKNPTAFYLCASSISYRVGDQPQHFGDGTRLSIL.

The V and J genes are TRBV7-8 and TRBJ2-3, with 10 bases aligning to TRBD2. The germline V gene encodes CDR1 SGHVS and CDR2 FQNEAQ. CDR3 length: 16 residues. J lost 5 bases, V lost 0 bases, and 5 bases had no gene match. CDR3 sequence (DNA): TGTGCCAGCAGCTTAGCGCGTAGCGGGAGGTTAGATACGCAGTATTTT. It is translated as CASSLARSGRLDTQYF.

The V gene is TRBV7-6, the J gene TRBJ1-1; D perhaps matches TRBD1 (6 bases). Trimming took 7 bases from V and 2 from J, leaving 20 bases between them. CDR3 size: 16 residues. From germline, CDR1 is SGHVS and CDR2 FNYEAQ. The CDR3 protein is CASTSLQGGTNTEAFF. Written as DNA, the CDR3 is TGTGCCAGCACCTCTTTACAGGGTGGGACAAACACTGAAGCTTTCTTT.

The gene calls are TRBV28 and TRBJ1-1; D not resolved. Germline V CDR1 and CDR2: MDHEN, SYDVKM. The CDR3 has 11 residues. The V end lost 3 bases, the J end lost 6 bases, and 5 bases lay between the germline ends. The CDR3 coding sequence is TGTGCCAGCAGTTTCTACTCTGAAGCTTTCTTT. Translating it yields CASSFYSEAFF.

The chain employs TRBV27 and TRBJ2-3; D not certain. V lost 6 bases, J lost 0 bases, and 7 bases lay in between. Germline V lookup: CDR1 MNHEY, CDR2 SMNVEV (reference sequence). The CDR3 runs to 13 residues. Here the CDR3 DNA reads TGTGCCAGCAGGGCACAGAGCACAGATACGCAGTATTTT. It specifies CASRAQSTDTQYF.

This chain joins TRBV9 and TRBJ1-3; D not resolved. CDR3 length: 18 amino acids. Looked up from germline, CDR1 is SGDLS and CDR2 is YYNGEE. V shed 0 bases and J shed 0 bases, with 16 bases lying between them. The CDR3 region is CASSVALEGPYSGNTIYF. CDR3 in DNA: TGTGCCAGCAGCGTAGCCCTCGAGGGCCCGTACTCTGGAAACACCATATATTTT. Filled out from reference TRBV9 and TRBJ1-3, the complete variable domain reads DSGVTQTPKHLITATGQRVTLRCSPRSGDLSVYWYQQSLDQGLQFLIQYYNGEERAKGNILERFSAQQFPDLHSELNLSSLELGDSALYFCASSVALEGPYSGNTIYFGEGSWLTVV.

J is TRBJ1-1 and V is TRBV19, with 8 bases lining up with TRBD1. Germline V CDR1 and CDR2: LNHDA, SQIVND (reference sequence). The CDR3 spans 14 residues. Trimming at V came to 3 bases and at J to 7 bases, leaving 7 bases not matched to a gene. The CDR3 is CASSIGQGWVEAFF. CDR3 DNA: TGTGCCAGTAGTATTGGACAGGGCTGGGTTGAAGCTTTCTTT.

This chain uses TRBV5-4 with TRBJ2-5, with D perhaps TRBD2 (6 bases). The CDR3 is 14 amino acids. V lost 4 bases and J lost 3, with 13 bases in between. The V gene's germline CDR1 is SGHNT and CDR2 YYREEE (reference sequence). Written as DNA, the CDR3 is TGTGCCAGCAGCCTCGAGCGGGTTGAAGAGACCCAGTACTTC. This gives the protein CASSLERVEETQYF.

This sequence joins TRBV24-1 and TRBJ2-1, with D perhaps matching TRBD2 (5 bases). The CDR3 is 12 residues long. Trimming removed 10 bases from V and 4 bases from J, with 10 bases in between. Germline V lookup: CDR1 KGHDR, CDR2 SFDVKD. The CDR3 DNA is TGTGCCACTGCCGCGGGTTACAATGAGCAGTTCTTC. Translating it yields CATAAGYNEQFF.

This clone showed up just a few times. The chain carries TRBV18 and TRBJ2-5, with 9 bases aligning to TRBD1. Germline V gene sequence: CDR1 KGHSH, CDR2 LQKENI. The V gene end was trimmed by 2 bases and the J gene end by 1 base; junction bases not matched to a gene: 5. The CDR3 consists of 16 residues. The CDR3 reads CASSPEGQGGQETQYF. Here the CDR3 DNA reads TGTGCCAGCTCACCAGAGGGACAGGGAGGCCAAGAGACCCAGTACTTC. The variable domain in full, completed from reference TRBV18 and TRBJ2-5, reads NAGVMQNPRHLVRRRGQEARLRCSPMKGHSHVYWYRQLPEEGLKFMVYLQKENIIDESGMPKERFSAEFPKEGPSILRIQQVVRGDSAAYFCASSPEGQGGQETQYFGPGTRLLVL.

The V gene is TRBV7-9, the J gene TRBJ1-1, with TRBD1 identical over 11 bases. V shed 5 bases and J 4 bases; nucleotides not matched to a gene: 6. CDR1 is SEHNR, CDR2 FQNEAQ, per germline (reference sequence). The CDR3 length is 15 residues. In DNA form, the CDR3 reads TGTGCCAGCAGCCATTCCGGGACAGGGGGCACTGAAGCTTTCTTT. This sequence encodes CASSHSGTGGTEAFF.